These 27 T cell receptor beta chains were all obtained from the same sample, sequenced in a study of blood T cell repertoires in COVID-19. Method: immunoSEQ multiplex PCR; TCRdb's copy keeps in-frame clones and lacks some. Among tens of thousands of clones listed, around 75% were seen once. The sample comprised peripheral blood. These receptors all come from an elderly man with acute or convalescent COVID-19.

The chain has TRBV18 and TRBJ1-1; no clear D gene. CDR3 length: 14 amino acids. Per germline, CDR1 KGHSH and CDR2 LQKENI. The germline V and J ends were trimmed by 3 bases and 2 bases, with 10 bases remaining between them. The CDR3 sequence is CASSPFRGNTEAFF. As DNA, the CDR3 is TGTGCCAGCTCACCTTTCCGGGGAAACACTGAAGCTTTCTTT.

This clone has just a few counts. The V call is TRBV6-2 or TRBV6-3, the J call TRBJ2-2, with 11 nucleotides matching TRBD2. The germline gives CDR1 MNHEY, CDR2 SVGEGT. With 5 bases clipped from V and 4 bases from J, the junction kept 9 bases outside the gene matches. The CDR3 loop spans 17 amino acids. The CDR3 sequence is CASSTPRLAGTTGELFF. For the CDR3, the DNA is TGTGCCAGCAGTACCCCCCGACTAGCGGGAACCACCGGGGAGCTGTTTTTT.

The rearrangement uses TRBV28 and TRBJ1-2, with D maybe TRBD1 (5 bases). Trimming pared 5 bases from V and 5 bases from J, leaving 24 bases between. CDR3 size: 17 residues. The germline CDR1 and CDR2 sequences are MDHEN and SYDVKM. CDR3 bases: TGTGCCAGCAGTGGGGTATTCGGGGGGGTCCCGGGGTATGGCTACACCTTC. This encodes CASSGVFGGVPGYGYTF.

V usage is TRBV13 and J usage is TRBJ1-1, with D perhaps TRBD2 (6 bases). The closer fit of TRBJ2-2 to the DNA end suggests the J call may be wrong. Germline V gene sequence: CDR1 PRHDT, CDR2 FYEKMQ (reference sequence). This CDR3 has 16 residues. The CDR3 here is CASSPATSWNTGELFF. CDR3 bases: TGTGCCAGCAGCCCCGCCACTAGCTGGAACACCGGGGAGCTGTTTTTT.

This clone came up a few times. Additional DNA sequences in this sample encode the identical CDR3. The chain recombines TRBV7-2 with TRBJ2-7; TRBD2 aligns across 10 bases. CDR3 length: 15 amino acids. V lost 5 bases to trimming and J lost 0 bases; unmatched junction nucleotides: 4. Germline V gene sequence: CDR1 SGHTA, CDR2 FQGNSA. The CDR3, as DNA: TGTGCCAGCAGCCCGTCTAGCGGGAGCTCCTACGAGCAGTACTTC. Translation gives CASSPSSGSSYEQYF. Drawing the rest from reference TRBV7-2 and TRBJ2-7, the complete variable domain is GAGVSQSPSNKVTEKGKDVELRCDPISGHTALYWYRQSLGQGLEFLIYFQGNSAPDKSGLPSDRFSAERTGGSVSTLTIQRTQQEDSAVYLCASSPSSGSSYEQYFGPGTRLTVT.

In this sample, this clone turned up a few times. V usage is TRBV24-1 and J usage is TRBJ2-1; a possible D gene is TRBD2 (6 bases). The V and J ends lost 2 bases and 5 bases respectively, with 9 bases between them. The CDR3 loop spans 14 amino acids. CDR1 and CDR2 (germline): KGHDR, SFDVKD. In DNA, the CDR3 is TGTGCCACCAGTGATTCCTCGGGGGACAATGAGCAGTTCTTC. Translated: CATSDSSGDNEQFF.

This clone has just a few counts. V is TRBV3-1 (or the pseudogene TRBV3-2) and J is TRBJ2-3; 10 nucleotides match TRBD2. CDR1 is LGHDT, CDR2 YNNKEL, per germline (reference sequence). The CDR3 contains 16 residues. Germline trimming cut 4 bases from V and 2 bases from J; bases unmatched to any gene: 6. The CDR3 here is CASSPVAGGLTDTQYF. CDR3 coding DNA: TGTGCCAGCAGCCCGGTAGCGGGAGGACTCACAGATACGCAGTATTTT.

The chain joins TRBV5-4 to TRBJ2-1; D is perhaps TRBD2 (5 bases). From germline, CDR1 is SGHNT and CDR2 YYREEE (reference sequence). The CDR3 loop spans 15 amino acids. The ends were cut back, 4 bases at V and 4 bases at J, with 15 bases in the middle. Here the CDR3 DNA reads TGTGCCAGCAGCCATTCCCTGGACTCATACAATGAGCAGTTCTTC. Its protein product is CASSHSLDSYNEQFF.

This rearrangement joins TRBV14 to TRBJ2-5, with TRBD2 identical over 7 bases. Germline CDR1 reads SGHDN; CDR2 reads FVKESK. V lost 4 bases and J lost 4; bases outside the gene matches: 12. The CDR3 spans 16 residues. The CDR3 loop is CASSLGEGSYGETQYF. The CDR3 bases are TGTGCCAGCAGCCTGGGGGAGGGCTCGTATGGAGAGACCCAGTACTTC.

There are a few counts of this clone. The rearrangement links TRBV7-3 to TRBJ2-3; TRBD2 might be the D (5 bases). The CDR3 is 15 amino acids. V was pared by 3 bases and J by 0 bases, with 10 bases between. CDR1 is SGHTA and CDR2 is FQGTGA in the germline V gene. The CDR3 coding sequence is TGTGCCAGCAGCTTGAGGGAGCTAAGCACAGATACGCAGTATTTT. Translated, it gives CASSLRELSTDTQYF.

The J gene is TRBJ2-3, the V gene TRBV7-9, with 9 bases identical to TRBD2. Germline V CDR1 and CDR2: SEHNR, FQNEAQ (reference sequence). This CDR3 contains 14 residues. Germline trimming cut 3 bases from V and 6 bases from J; bases unmatched to any gene: 4. Here the CDR3 reads CASSFNSGSDTQYF. In DNA form, the CDR3 reads TGTGCCAGCAGCTTCAATAGCGGGAGTGATACGCAGTATTTT.

The chain recombines TRBV29-1 with TRBJ2-5; the D is unclear. Per the germline V gene, CDR1 is SQVTM and CDR2 is ANQGSEA. The CDR3 covers 13 residues. The ends were cut back, 5 bases at V and 4 bases at J, with 14 bases in the middle. The DNA for the CDR3 is TGCAGCGTTATCTTTGGCCCGGGAGAGACCCAGTACTTC. Its translation: CSVIFGPGETQYF.

The chain couples TRBV7-9 to TRBJ1-2, with D unresolved. Germline V gene lookup returns CDR1 SEHNR and CDR2 FQNEAQ (reference sequence). The CDR3 covers 12 residues. V was cut by 4 bases and J by 4 bases, with 7 bases left in between. This CDR3 is CASSSPSYGYTF. CDR3 coding DNA: TGTGCCAGCAGCTCACCGAGCTATGGCTACACCTTC.

V usage is TRBV6-2 or TRBV6-3 and J usage is TRBJ1-5, with D possibly TRBD1 on 6 matching bases. The germline gives CDR1 MNHEY, CDR2 SVGEGT. V lost 5 bases and J lost 9, with 14 bases in between. CDR3 length: 13 residues. CDR3 in DNA: TGTGCCAGCAGTGCGGACAGTAGGACGCCCCAGCATTTT. It translates to CASSADSRTPQHF.

The J gene is TRBJ2-1, the V gene TRBV4-3, with D possibly being TRBD2 (6 bases). The CDR3 spans 14 residues. In germline, CDR1 is LGHNA, CDR2 YSLEER. V was shortened by 0 bases and J by 6 bases, with 9 bases between the two germline ends. In DNA, the CDR3 is TGCGCCAGCAGCCAAGATTCGGGGGTCAATGAGCAGTTCTTC. As protein: CASSQDSGVNEQFF.

The chain employs TRBV29-1 and TRBJ2-3, with unresolved D. Germline V gene sequence: CDR1 SQVTM, CDR2 ANQGSEA. V was cut by 4 bases and J by 12 bases, with 17 bases left in between. This CDR3 has 12 residues. The CDR3 DNA reads TGCAGCGTTGTATTTTCGGCTAGTGTTCAGTATTTT. It specifies CSVVFSASVQYF.

The chain employs TRBV28 and TRBJ2-2; D perhaps matches TRBD2 (5 bases). The CDR3 extends over 16 amino acids. The V and J ends lost 5 bases and 2 bases respectively, with 15 bases between them. From germline, CDR1 is MDHEN and CDR2 SYDVKM. The CDR3 DNA reads as TGTGCCAGCAGTCCTACGGGATCGGGTAACACCGGGGAGCTGTTTTTT. This gives the protein CASSPTGSGNTGELFF.

This clone was observed a handful of times. The chain uses TRBV6-5 and TRBJ1-6; 8 nucleotides line up with TRBD1. This CDR3 has 15 residues. Trimming at V came to 6 bases and at J to 5 bases, leaving 6 bases not matched to a gene. The germline V gene has CDR1 MNHEY and CDR2 SVGAGI. CDR3 sequence (DNA): TGTGCCAGCAGACACGACAGGGGCGATAATTCACCCCTCCACTTT. This gives the protein CASRHDRGDNSPLHF.

This clone was picked up a small number of times. This chain connects TRBV2 to TRBJ2-7, with D perhaps TRBD1 (5 bases). V lost 4 bases, J lost 1 base, and 8 bases lay in between. CDR1 is SNHLY, CDR2 FYNNEI, per germline. The CDR3 loop spans 13 amino acids. The CDR3 protein is CASSATDSYEQYF. Written as DNA, the CDR3 is TGTGCCAGCAGTGCGACAGATTCCTACGAGCAGTACTTC.

The chain has TRBV24-1 and TRBJ2-1; 12 bases fit TRBD2. Germline loops: CDR1 KGHDR, CDR2 SFDVKD. The V gene end was trimmed by 9 bases and the J gene end by 2 bases; junction bases not matched to a gene: 4. The CDR3 length is 15 residues. As DNA, the CDR3 is TGTGCCACCGAGACTAGCGGGAGTCCCTACAATGAGCAGTTCTTC. Its protein is CATETSGSPYNEQFF.

Only a few counts were recorded for this clone. J is TRBJ2-1 and V is TRBV2; 12 nucleotides agree with TRBD2. Looked up from germline, CDR1 is SNHLY and CDR2 is FYNNEI. This CDR3 contains 14 residues. With V trimmed by 4 bases and J by 7 bases, 2 bases remained unmatched. CDR3 DNA sequence: TGTGCCAGCAGTGTACTAGCGGGAGGAAATGAGCAGTTCTTC. It yields the protein CASSVLAGGNEQFF.

V is TRBV9 and J is TRBJ2-6; 9 nucleotides agree with TRBD1. The CDR3 consists of 17 residues. The germline gives CDR1 SGDLS, CDR2 YYNGEE. After removal of 3 bases from V and 1 base from J, the junction contained 5 bases not matched to a gene. The CDR3 coding sequence is TGTGCCAGCAGCGCAACAGGGGGCGGGTCTGGGGCCAACGTCCTGACTTTC. The encoded protein is CASSATGGGSGANVLTF.

The J gene is TRBJ2-1, the V gene TRBV24-1; TRBD1 matches at 10 bases. The CDR3 loop spans 16 amino acids. Germline V gene sequence: CDR1 KGHDR, CDR2 SFDVKD. The J segment lost 7 bases and the V segment lost 1 base, leaving 6 bases of the junction unmatched. In DNA, the CDR3 is TGTGCCACCAGTGATTTTGGACAGGGGGGTCGGAATGAGCAGTTCTTC. Amino acid sequence: CATSDFGQGGRNEQFF.

The J gene is TRBJ2-3, the V gene TRBV2, with D maybe TRBD2 (6 bases). Germline CDR1 reads SNHLY; CDR2 reads FYNNEI. The CDR3 spans 14 residues. Deletions cut 6 bases from V and 2 bases from J, with 12 bases between. This CDR3 reads CASSPGLITDTQYF. The CDR3, as DNA: TGTGCCAGCAGCCCCGGACTAATCACAGATACGCAGTATTTT.

V gene TRBV18 combines with J gene TRBJ2-6; tentatively, D is TRBD1 (5 bases). The germline CDR1 and CDR2 sequences are KGHSH and LQKENI. V gave up 5 bases and J gave up 0 bases, with 11 bases separating them. This CDR3 spans 16 amino acids. The DNA for the CDR3 is TGTGCCAGCTCAAGATCGCAGGGCTCTGGGGCCAACGTCCTGACTTTC. Its protein is CASSRSQGSGANVLTF.

V is TRBV3-1 (or the pseudogene TRBV3-2) and J is TRBJ2-1; 8 nucleotides line up with TRBD2. The CDR3 totals 12 residues. Germline-derived CDR1 and CDR2 are LGHDT and YNNKEL (reference sequence). V lost 1 base, J lost 13 bases, and 3 bases stayed unmatched. The CDR3 here is CASSQAGLDQFF. Written as DNA, the CDR3 is TGTGCCAGCAGCCAAGCGGGACTAGACCAGTTCTTC.

This chain links TRBV7-2 with TRBJ2-3, with D possibly TRBD1 on 5 matching bases. The CDR3 sequence is 16 residues long. Germline V gene data show CDR1 as SGHTA and CDR2 as FQGNSA. The germline V and J ends were trimmed by 1 base and 5 bases, with 16 bases remaining between them. CDR3 bases: TGTGCCAGCAGCTTAGGAGACAGCCCTTCTCGAGATACGCAGTATTTT. Amino acid sequence: CASSLGDSPSRDTQYF.